These T cell receptor beta chains were read from a single sample in a study of PD-L1 blockade in urothelial cancer. The data were produced by immunoSEQ multiplex PCR, yet TCRdb's version contains in-frame clones alone and is incomplete. The sample records around 70,000 clones, 84% being singletons. The sample was PBMCs, taken around atezolizumab (anti-PD-L1) treatment. These receptors were taken from a woman in her 70s with urothelial cancer. CDR3s include the opening cysteine and the closing phenylalanine or tryptophan. D genes are given only for firm matches. Rows give clone size only sometimes, using once, few, many, or a class for an expanded clone.

cdr3_aa	cdr3_nt	cdr3_length	j_call	clone_size	v_call	d_call
CASSAWTRSSNYGYTF	TGTGCCAGCAGTGCGTGGACACGAAGCAGTAACTATGGCTACACCTTC	16	TRBJ1-2	NA	TRBV6-1	NA
CSVDTGTGGFTDTQYF	TGCAGCGTTGATACCGGGACAGGGGGCTTCACAGATACGCAGTATTTT	16	TRBJ2-3	NA	TRBV29-1	TRBD1
CASKTSGTSYEQYF	TGTGCCAGCAAAACGTCCGGGACTAGCTACGAGCAGTACTTC	14	TRBJ2-7	NA	TRBV6-5	TRBD2
CASSEATGWAEQYF	TGTGCCAGCAGTGAGGCCACAGGTTGGGCCGAGCAGTACTTC	14	TRBJ2-7	NA	TRBV2	NA
CAVSPGHGDYGYTF	TGTGCCGTATCTCCGGGACACGGGGACTATGGCTACACCTTC	14	TRBJ1-2	NA	TRBV10-3	NA
CASSPPGGGYEQYF	TGTGCCAGCAGCCCTCCAGGGGGCGGGTACGAGCAGTACTTC	14	TRBJ2-7	NA	TRBV6-1	TRBD1
CASSYLDRAYGYTF	TGTGCCAGCAGTTATCTGGACAGGGCCTATGGCTACACCTTC	14	TRBJ1-2	NA	TRBV6-5	TRBD1
CATGSGSSYNEQFF	TGTGCCACCGGAAGCGGGAGTTCCTACAATGAGCAGTTCTTC	14	TRBJ2-1	NA	TRBV28	TRBD2
CASSFGTEQETQYF	TGTGCCAGCAGCTTCGGGACAGAACAAGAGACCCAGTACTTC	14	TRBJ2-5	NA	TRBV7-9	TRBD1
CASSLEGVAGFSTDTQYF	TGTGCCAGCAGCTTAGAGGGCGTAGCGGGGTTCAGCACAGATACGCAGTATTTT	18	TRBJ2-3	NA	TRBV7-2	TRBD2
CASSFFQVNEQFF	TGTGCCAGCAGCTTTTTTCAGGTCAATGAGCAGTTCTTC	13	TRBJ2-1	NA	TRBV7-9	NA
CAISEYRTATGGEQETQYF	TGTGCCATCAGTGAGTACCGGACGGCTACGGGAGGGGAACAAGAGACCCAGTACTTC	19	TRBJ2-5	NA	TRBV10-3	TRBD2
CASRDRDRYNEQFF	TGTGCCAGCAGAGACCGGGACAGGTACAATGAGCAGTTCTTC	14	TRBJ2-1	NA	TRBV2	TRBD1
CASSPLPRGPGNSPLHF	TGCGCCAGCAGCCCGCTTCCCAGGGGACCCGGCAATTCACCCCTCCACTTT	17	TRBJ1-6	NA	TRBV4-3	NA
CASSTRVSNYGYTF	TGTGCCAGCAGCACGAGGGTCTCCAACTATGGCTACACCTTC	14	TRBJ1-2	NA	TRBV5-4	NA
CASSLGRGTNQPQHF	TGTGCCAGCAGCCTCGGCAGGGGTACCAATCAGCCCCAGCATTTT	15	TRBJ1-5	once	TRBV7-6	NA
CASSLGDGRAYEQYF	TGCGCCAGCAGCTTGGGGGACGGGAGGGCCTACGAGCAGTACTTC	15	TRBJ2-7	NA	TRBV5-1	TRBD2
CASSTGLAGVYNEQFF	TGCGCCAGCAGCACGGGACTAGCGGGGGTATACAATGAGCAGTTCTTC	16	TRBJ2-1	once	TRBV5-1	TRBD2
CASSYSGQITDTQYF	TGTGCCAGCAGTTACTCGGGACAGATCACAGATACGCAGTATTTT	15	TRBJ2-3	NA	TRBV6-6	TRBD1
CASSRVGLAGLTGELFF	TGTGCCAGCAGCCGGGTAGGACTAGCGGGGCTCACCGGGGAGCTGTTTTTT	17	TRBJ2-2	NA	TRBV5-4	TRBD2
CASSLGPAAGNTIYF	TGTGCCAGCAGCTTAGGGCCCGCGGCTGGAAACACCATATATTTT	15	TRBJ1-3	once	TRBV7-8	NA
CASRQGRDF	TGCGCCAGCCGACAGGGCAGGGACTTC	9	TRBJ2-7	NA	TRBV10-1	TRBD1
CASSDVGSGRRSDTQYF	TGTGCCAGCAGTGACGTAGGTAGCGGGAGGAGGTCAGATACGCAGTATTTT	17	TRBJ2-3	NA	TRBV6-4	TRBD2
CAISEQSNQPQHF	TGTGCCATCAGTGAACAGAGCAATCAGCCCCAGCATTTT	13	TRBJ1-5	many	TRBV10-3	NA
CAISEPSYTDMNTEAFF	TGTGCCATCAGTGAGCCAAGCTACACTGACATGAACACTGAAGCTTTCTTT	17	TRBJ1-1	once	TRBV10-3	NA
CSVPLAGGSVSYNEQFF	TGCAGCGTCCCCCTAGCGGGAGGGTCCGTCTCCTACAATGAGCAGTTCTTC	17	TRBJ2-1	NA	TRBV29-1	TRBD2
CASSTRPAGDLAGEQFF	TGTGCCAGCAGCACTAGACCAGCGGGAGATCTCGCGGGTGAGCAGTTCTTC	17	TRBJ2-1	NA	TRBV9	TRBD2
CAWKLRDRDYGYTF	TGTGCCTGGAAACTTCGGGACAGAGACTATGGCTACACCTTC	14	TRBJ1-2	few	TRBV30	TRBD1